Listed here is a single T cell receptor (beta chain). The antigen is undetermined. The sample belongs to a study of identical twins' blood T cells. Whole-study context: Some 48 million reads came from about twelve libraries, six alpha, six beta.

Whole-study results and caveats: Even for out-of-frame TCRbeta, twins reportedly shared V gene usage much more than unrelated donors.

Donors were six healthy women in three monozygous twin pairs. The three twin pairs were reared together, likely meeting the same infections. Using its own MiXCR run on the 5' RACE reads, TCRdb lists one record per CDR3 protein. This sample yields 350,000 to 400,000 distinct CDR3 sequences, of which 25% to 35% are seen a single time; 6% to 7% belongs to the top ten. V dropped 8 bases and J dropped 7 bases, with 20 bases sitting between them. The V gene's germline CDR1 is MNHNS and CDR2 SASEGT. The CDR3 is 15 amino acids. The V gene is TRBV6-1, the J gene TRBJ1-4; D might be TRBD1 (5 bases). Material: PBMCs. The clonotype comes from a woman aged 18-49 years in good health. The CDR3, as DNA: TGTGCCAGCGCAGATAGAGGGGCGACGGGTGAAAAACTGTTTTTT. Residues: CASADRGATGEKLFF.